Below, one TCR beta chain is given with its context. Antigen: not known. The PCR had 60 Vbeta and 13 Jbeta primers. Using immunoSEQ multiplex PCR, the repertoire was profiled, and TCRdb retains in-frame clones only, with some absent. The profile covers about 98,000 clones, with around four fifths appearing a single time and 3.7% taken by the ten largest. The CDR3 has 14 residues. The germline V gene encodes CDR1 LNHDA and CDR2 SQIVND (reference sequence). V was cut by 4 bases and J by 2 bases, with 12 bases left in between. The record originates from a study of cytomegalovirus exposure and HLA in healthy donors. Overall study results and limits: About 87% or about 30% of the time was how often most TCR beta V segments were productive, according to an earlier analysis.

The specimen sequenced was PBMCs. This sequence joins TRBV19 and TRBJ2-7; D possibly corresponds to TRBD1 (6 bases). This receptor was taken from a female donor in good health and CMV-seropositive. The CDR3 loop reads CASSTRTDPYEQYF. CDR3 DNA sequence: TGTGCCAGTAGTACCCGGACAGACCCCTACGAGCAGTACTTC.